This TCR beta chain was observed in a study of cytomegalovirus exposure and HLA in healthy donors. Overall study findings and caveats: Segments of the TCR beta V type were, in most cases, productive about 87% or about 30% of the time in an earlier analysis. It was likely that a cluster of highly shared sequence variants was a sequencing artifact. Reports showed the classifier diagnosing cytomegalovirus status with high specificity and sensitivity. In a later analysis, TCR beta V- and J-gene trimming was associated with a missense DCLRE1C variant.

The CDR3 spans 17 residues. Germline CDR1 reads MGHDK; CDR2 reads SYGVNS. Trimming removed 1 base at V and 4 bases at J, with 19 bases between. This PCR relied on a set of 60 Vbeta primers and 13 Jbeta primers. The protocol was immunoSEQ multiplex PCR, while the TCRdb copy is restricted to in-frame clones and leaves out a portion. Here the sample spans 180,000 or so clones, roughly four fifths being singletons. Note on this clone: Its antigen is not identified.

This receptor was taken from a male donor in good health and CMV-seronegative. The sample taken for sequencing was PBMCs. The chain uses TRBV25-1 and TRBJ1-2; TRBD1 might be the D (5 bases). The DNA for the CDR3 is TGTGCCAGCAGTGAATGGGAGAGCGGGGCCCTCGGCTATGGCTACACCTTC. Translating it yields CASSEWESGALGYGYTF.